The next 21 T cell receptor beta chains were all read from a single sample in a study of cytomegalovirus exposure and HLA in healthy donors. It was with 60 Vbeta and 13 Jbeta primers that the PCR ran. TCRdb's copy holds only in-frame clones and misses some; the assay was immunoSEQ multiplex PCR. The sample has roughly 290,000 clones; 80% are singletons. Sequenced input: PBMCs. The receptors here all came from a girl aged 2 to 10 in good health and CMV-seronegative.

The J gene is TRBJ2-7, the V gene TRBV9; TRBD2 might be the D (6 bases). CDR1 is SGDLS, CDR2 YYNGEE, per germline. The CDR3 spans 15 residues. Trimming shortened V by 0 bases and J by 4 bases, and 14 bases separated the two germline ends. CDR3 DNA: TGTGCCAGCAGCGTAGCCCCACTGGAGGGATACGAGCAGTACTTC. It translates to CASSVAPLEGYEQYF.

The chain recombines TRBV18 with TRBJ2-7; 11 nucleotides agree with TRBD2. Trimming removed 4 bases from V and 2 bases from J; junction bases left unmatched: 4. The CDR3 is 15 amino acids. Germline values: CDR1 KGHSH, CDR2 LQKENI. CDR3 in amino acids: CASSLGTSGAYEQYF. The CDR3 DNA sequence: TGTGCCAGCTCACTAGGGACTAGCGGTGCCTACGAGCAGTACTTC. Together with reference TRBV18 and TRBJ2-7, the CDR3 gives the full variable domain: NAGVMQNPRHLVRRRGQEARLRCSPMKGHSHVYWYRQLPEEGLKFMVYLQKENIIDESGMPKERFSAEFPKEGPSILRIQQVVRGDSAAYFCASSLGTSGAYEQYFGPGTRLTVT.

This clone was seen just once. The chain is built from TRBV9 and TRBJ2-5; TRBD2 matches 12 bases. J gave up 1 base and V 4 bases, and 2 bases lay outside the gene matches. CDR3 length: 15 residues. Germline assignment: CDR1 SGDLS and CDR2 YYNGEE. CDR3 DNA: TGTGCCAGCAGCCAGACTAGCGGGGGCCAAGAGACCCAGTACTTC. This codes for CASSQTSGGQETQYF.

The V call is TRBV6-1, the J call TRBJ1-6; no clear D. The CDR3 contains 17 residues. V lost 1 base, J lost 7 bases, and 17 bases lay in between. From germline, CDR1 is MNHNS and CDR2 SASEGT. In DNA form, the CDR3 reads TGTGCCAGCAGTGAAGTCCCGACACTTACCTGGAATTCACCCCTCCACTTT. Amino acids: CASSEVPTLTWNSPLHF.

This sequence joins TRBV7-8 and TRBJ1-5, with 8 bases matching TRBD1. This CDR3 has 16 amino acids. Germline V lookup: CDR1 SGHVS, CDR2 FQNEAQ. Trimming removed 0 bases from V and 1 base from J; junction bases left unmatched: 2. Here the CDR3 DNA reads TGTGCCAGCAGCTTAGCTAGGGACAGGAGCAATCAGCCCCAGCATTTT. Its translation: CASSLARDRSNQPQHF.

The rearrangement uses TRBV30 and TRBJ2-2, with D possibly TRBD1 on 5 matching bases. V shed 2 bases and J shed 5 bases, with 6 bases lying between them. Germline-derived CDR1 and CDR2 are GTSNPN and SVGIG (reference sequence). This CDR3 is 12 amino acids long. In DNA form, the CDR3 reads TGTGCCTGGAGTTCAGGGACCGGGGAGCTGTTTTTT. This codes for CAWSSGTGELFF.

As to this clone: Distinct nucleotide sequences in the sample also encode this CDR3. The chain uses TRBV7-9 and TRBJ2-7; a weak D match, TRBD1 (6 bases). CDR1 and CDR2 (germline): SEHNR, FQNEAQ (reference sequence). V lost 6 bases and J 2 bases, leaving 11 bases between the germline ends. This CDR3 has 13 amino acids. CDR3 DNA: TGTGCCAGCAGTCGGACAGTTACCTACGAGCAGTACTTC. Translating gives CASSRTVTYEQYF.

The CDR3 loop is CASSFLAGGSGELFF. CDR3 bases: TGTGCCAGCAGTTTCCTAGCGGGGGGGTCTGGGGAGCTGTTTTTT. The chain combines TRBV27 with TRBJ2-2; 12 nucleotides match TRBD2. With 3 bases clipped from V and 8 bases from J, the junction kept 4 bases outside the gene matches. The CDR3 runs 15 residues. CDR1 is MNHEY, CDR2 SMNVEV, per germline (reference sequence).

This clone has only one observation. The chain joins TRBV7-9 to TRBJ2-5, with 10 bases matching TRBD2. The J call may be faulty, since TRBJ2-7 better matches the DNA end. The CDR3 runs to 15 residues. In germline, CDR1 is SEHNR, CDR2 FQNEAQ (reference sequence). The CDR3: CASSLPGLANYEQYF. DNA for the CDR3: TGTGCCAGCAGCTTACCGGGACTAGCGAACTACGAGCAGTACTTC.

V and J are TRBV5-4 and TRBJ1-6; D uncertain. V dropped 4 bases and J dropped 13 bases, with 12 bases sitting between them. Germline V gene sequence: CDR1 SGHNT, CDR2 YYREEE (reference sequence). The CDR3 totals 12 residues. This chain's CDR3 is CASSEPGNPLHF. The CDR3 region has the DNA TGTGCCAGCAGCGAGCCGGGGAATCCCCTCCACTTT. Drawing the rest from reference TRBV5-4 and TRBJ1-6, the complete variable domain is ETGVTQSPTHLIKTRGQQVTLRCSSQSGHNTVSWYQQALGQGPQFIFQYYREEENGRGNFPPRFSGLQFPNYSSELNVNALELDDSALYLCASSEPGNPLHFGNGTRLTVT.

The chain employs TRBV7-9 and TRBJ2-5, with 11 bases that match TRBD2. Germline trimming cut 5 bases from V and 7 bases from J; bases unmatched to any gene: 6. The CDR3 is 14 amino acids. CDR1 is SEHNR and CDR2 is FQNEAQ in the germline V gene (reference sequence). The CDR3: CASSAGTSGWTQYF. For the CDR3, the DNA is TGTGCCAGCAGCGCCGGGACTAGCGGTTGGACCCAGTACTTC.

V usage is TRBV29-1 and J usage is TRBJ1-5; 7 bases are shared with TRBD1. This CDR3 has 15 amino acids. Germline V gives CDR1 SQVTM, CDR2 ANQGSEA. V was pared by 5 bases and J by 5 bases, with 12 bases of the junction left unmatched. CDR3 sequence: CSVTIGLTGDQPQHF. CDR3 DNA: TGCAGCGTTACCATTGGACTAACAGGGGATCAGCCCCAGCATTTT. Full variable domain (remainder filled in from reference TRBV29-1 and TRBJ1-5): SAVISQKPSRDICQRGTSLTIQCQVDSQVTMMFWYRQQPGQSLTLIATANQGSEATYESGFVIDKFPISRPNLTFSTLTVSNMSPEDSSIYLCSVTIGLTGDQPQHFGDGTRLSIL.

This clone occurred once. The genes are TRBV9 and TRBJ1-1; possibly TRBD1 for D (6 bases). Trimming pared 1 base from V and 4 bases from J, leaving 11 bases between. The CDR3 length is 14 residues. Germline CDR1 is SGDLS and CDR2 is YYNGEE. CDR3 loop: CASSVFQGSTEAFF. The CDR3 region has the DNA TGTGCCAGCAGCGTATTTCAGGGGTCCACTGAAGCTTTCTTT.

This clone was observed a single time. The V call is TRBV2, the J call TRBJ2-4; D remains ambiguous. Germline CDR1 reads SNHLY; CDR2 reads FYNNEI. CDR3 length: 16 amino acids. Deletions cut 3 bases from V and 0 bases from J, with 12 bases between. Here the CDR3 reads CASSDSTMLAKNIQYF. As DNA, the CDR3 is TGTGCCAGCAGTGACTCTACTATGCTAGCCAAAAACATTCAGTACTTC.

The chain joins TRBV4-1 to TRBJ2-2; 9 bases agree with TRBD2. Per germline, CDR1 MGHRA and CDR2 YSYEKL. V gave up 4 bases and J gave up 1 base; unmatched junction bases: 10. The CDR3 is 18 residues long. Written as DNA, the CDR3 is TGCGCCAGCAGCCGAGAATCCAATAGCGGGGGGAACACCGGGGAGCTGTTTTTT. The encoded protein is CASSRESNSGGNTGELFF.

J is TRBJ2-3 and V is TRBV7-2; maybe TRBD2 (7 bases). The length of the CDR3 is 16 residues. Trimming cost V 1 base and J 6 bases, with 17 bases left between them. Looked up from germline, CDR1 is SGHTA and CDR2 is FQGNSA. The CDR3 sequence: CASSLEPPGGQDTQYF. The CDR3 coding sequence is TGTGCCAGCAGCTTAGAGCCCCCGGGAGGACAGGATACGCAGTATTTT.

This chain joins TRBV9 and TRBJ2-2; D might be TRBD2 (5 bases). The V and J ends lost 5 bases and 4 bases respectively, with 12 bases between them. CDR1 is SGDLS, CDR2 YYNGEE, per germline. The CDR3 has 14 amino acids. CDR3 amino acids: CASRTDSRTGELFF. CDR3 nucleotides: TGTGCCAGCAGGACGGACTCGCGCACCGGGGAGCTGTTTTTT.

J is TRBJ2-1 and V is TRBV29-1, with a weak D call TRBD2 (6 bases). Trimming removed 6 bases at V and 2 bases at J, with 17 bases between. The germline V gene has CDR1 SQVTM and CDR2 ANQGSEA. CDR3 length equals 15 residues. The CDR3 loop reads CSVGGGGGAYNEQFF. In nucleotides, the CDR3 is TGCAGCGTGGGAGGAGGCGGCGGGGCCTACAATGAGCAGTTCTTC.

This clone has more than one count but fewer than ten. This chain links TRBV5-6 with TRBJ2-5; tentative D call: TRBD1 (6 bases). This CDR3 spans 14 amino acids. CDR1 SGHDT and CDR2 YYEEEE come from the germline V gene. Trimming removed 7 bases from V and 10 bases from J, with 23 bases in between. The CDR3 DNA reads TGTGCCAGCGGTGTCGGACCCACCAACAGGGACCAGTACTTC. Protein sequence: CASGVGPTNRDQYF.

V and J are TRBV7-9 and TRBJ1-3; D gene unclear. Germline values: CDR1 SEHNR, CDR2 FQNEAQ (reference sequence). V lost 3 bases and J 4 bases, leaving 13 bases between the germline ends. CDR3 length: 15 amino acids. CDR3 coding DNA: TGTGCCAGCAGCTTTGAACCAGCGCTGGGAAACACCATATATTTT. Amino acid sequence: CASSFEPALGNTIYF.

The chain is built from TRBV18 and TRBJ2-2, with 8 bases lining up with TRBD2. With V trimmed by 1 base and J by 4 bases, 5 bases remained unmatched. Germline V gene sequence: CDR1 KGHSH, CDR2 LQKENI. The length of the CDR3 is 16 residues. Here the CDR3 reads CASSPLAGRPTGELFF. The CDR3 DNA follows: TGTGCCAGCTCACCACTAGCGGGACGCCCCACCGGGGAGCTGTTTTTT.